This T cell receptor beta chain was recovered during a study of OX40 agonist ivuxolimab in advanced cancers. Turning to the study itself: The dose-escalation cohort had hepatocellular carcinoma, melanoma, renal cell or head and neck cancer.

CDR1 and CDR2 (germline): LGHNA, YNFKEQ. The CDR3 length is 19 residues. Trimming shortened V by 1 base and J by 2 bases, and 18 bases separated the two germline ends. Turning to this clone: The antigen is not known.

Sequenced by immunoSEQ multiplex PCR; TCRdb stores in-frame clones only, minus some. This sample carries roughly 64,000 clones, 80% to 85% of them seen once, and the ten largest clones take 4% to 5%. Study outcomes and limitations: Within 6 weeks, CD4+ and CD8+ blood T cells expanded clonally at 0.1 to 3.0 mg/kg.

V and J are TRBV4-2 and TRBJ2-6; the D is unclear. Source: CD4+ or CD8+ T cells sorted from blood, taken in a trial of the OX40 agonist ivuxolimab. The TCR sequence derives from an adult with an advanced solid tumor such as melanoma, head and neck, liver or kidney cancer. The CDR3 sequence is CASSQVSDSQRTGANVLTF. DNA of the CDR3: TGTGCCAGCAGCCAAGTAAGTGACTCCCAAAGAACTGGGGCCAACGTCCTGACTTTC.